The present entry profiles one TCR beta chain with its context. Some clones are missing from TCRdb's copy, which holds only in-frame ones; the method was immunoSEQ multiplex PCR. The sample lists 30,000 to 45,000 clones, approximately 85% occurring once. Documented treatment: preoperative locoregional IRX-2 cytokine immunotherapy. Samples came from a phase Ib trial of preoperative locoregional IRX-2 cytokine immunotherapy. This CDR3 has 15 residues. Germline V gene data show CDR1 as MNHGY and CDR2 as SAAAGT. V was pared by 5 bases and J by 0 bases, with 11 bases between. This sample stems from a study of preoperative IRX-2 immunotherapy in early breast cancer.

Here the sequenced sample was lymph node tissue, taken after IRX-2 immunotherapy. This clonotype was sampled from a human donor with breast cancer. This chain uses TRBV6-8 with TRBJ2-1; D is ambiguous. The CDR3 loop reads CASSGERSSYNEQFF. The CDR3, as DNA: TGTGCCAGCAGTGGGGAACGAAGCTCCTACAATGAGCAGTTCTTC.